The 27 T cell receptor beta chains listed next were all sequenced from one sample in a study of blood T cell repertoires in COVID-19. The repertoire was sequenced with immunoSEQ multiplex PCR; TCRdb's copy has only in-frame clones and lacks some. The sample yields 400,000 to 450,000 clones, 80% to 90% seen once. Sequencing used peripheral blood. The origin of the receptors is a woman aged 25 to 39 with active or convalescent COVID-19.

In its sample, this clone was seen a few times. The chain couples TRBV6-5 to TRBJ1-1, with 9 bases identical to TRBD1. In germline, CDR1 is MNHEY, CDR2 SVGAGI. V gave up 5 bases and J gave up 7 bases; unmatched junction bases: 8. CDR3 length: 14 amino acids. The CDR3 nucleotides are TGTGCCAGCAGTCCAAGCGGGACAGGGTTTGAAGCTTTCTTT. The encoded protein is CASSPSGTGFEAFF.

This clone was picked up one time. As DNA, the CDR3 is TGTGCCAGCTCACCATCTGGGAGGGCTTACAATGAGCAGTTCTTC. Translated: CASSPSGRAYNEQFF. This rearrangement joins TRBV18 to TRBJ2-1; 7 bases are shared with TRBD2. Germline lookup yields CDR1 KGHSH and CDR2 LQKENI. The ends lost 2 bases at V and 4 bases at J; junction bases unmatched: 5. The CDR3 runs to 15 residues.

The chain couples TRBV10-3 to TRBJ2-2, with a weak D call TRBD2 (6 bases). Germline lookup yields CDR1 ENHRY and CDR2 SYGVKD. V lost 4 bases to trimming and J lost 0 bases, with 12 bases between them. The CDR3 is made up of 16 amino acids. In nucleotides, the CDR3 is TGTGCCATCAGTGGGTTAGCGGTTACGAACACCGGGGAGCTGTTTTTT. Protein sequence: CAISGLAVTNTGELFF.

The CDR3 nucleotides read TGTGCCAGCGGCGGGGAAGACACCGGGGAGCTGTTTTTT. It is translated as CASGGEDTGELFF. V usage is TRBV11-3 and J usage is TRBJ2-2; possible D gene TRBD2, 6 bases. The CDR3 runs 13 residues. V was clipped by 8 bases and J by 3 bases, with 10 bases between them. Germline V CDR1 and CDR2: SGHNT, YENEEA.

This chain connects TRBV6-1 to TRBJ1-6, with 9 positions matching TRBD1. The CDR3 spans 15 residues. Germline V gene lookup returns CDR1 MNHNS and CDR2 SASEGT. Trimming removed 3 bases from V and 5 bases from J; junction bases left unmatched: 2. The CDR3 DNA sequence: TGTGCCAGCAGTGAGGACAGGGGAAATAATTCACCCCTCCACTTT. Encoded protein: CASSEDRGNNSPLHF.

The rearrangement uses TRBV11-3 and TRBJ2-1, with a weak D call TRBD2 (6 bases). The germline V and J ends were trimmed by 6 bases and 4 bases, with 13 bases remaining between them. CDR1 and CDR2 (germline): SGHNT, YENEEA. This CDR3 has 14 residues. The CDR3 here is CASRGGSGYNEQFF. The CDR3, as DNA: TGTGCCAGCAGGGGTGGTAGCGGATACAATGAGCAGTTCTTC.

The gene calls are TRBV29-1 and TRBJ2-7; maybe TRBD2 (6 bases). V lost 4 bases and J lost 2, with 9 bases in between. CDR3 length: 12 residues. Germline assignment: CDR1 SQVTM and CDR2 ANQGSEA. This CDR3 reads CSVAGLPYEQYF. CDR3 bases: TGCAGCGTTGCGGGACTCCCCTACGAGCAGTACTTC.

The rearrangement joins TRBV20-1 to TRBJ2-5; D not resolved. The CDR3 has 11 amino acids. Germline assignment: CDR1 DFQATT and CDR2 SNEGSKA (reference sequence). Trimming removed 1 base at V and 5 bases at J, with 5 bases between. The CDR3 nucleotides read TGCAGTGCTAGAGCCTCGGAGACCCAGTACTTC. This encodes CSARASETQYF.

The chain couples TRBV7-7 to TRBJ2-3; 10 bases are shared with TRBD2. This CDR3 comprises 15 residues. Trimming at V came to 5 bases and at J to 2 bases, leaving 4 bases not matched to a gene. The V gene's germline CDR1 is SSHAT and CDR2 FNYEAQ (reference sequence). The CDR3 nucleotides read TGTGCCAGCAGCCCGGGACTAGCGAACACAGATACGCAGTATTTT. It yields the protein CASSPGLANTDTQYF.

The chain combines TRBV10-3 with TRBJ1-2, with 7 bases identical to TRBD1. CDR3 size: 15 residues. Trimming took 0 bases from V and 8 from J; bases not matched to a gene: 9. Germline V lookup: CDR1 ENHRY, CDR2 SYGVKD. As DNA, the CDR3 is TGTGCCATCAGTGAGTCATCAGACAGGGTGTGGGGCTACACCTTC. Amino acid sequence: CAISESSDRVWGYTF.

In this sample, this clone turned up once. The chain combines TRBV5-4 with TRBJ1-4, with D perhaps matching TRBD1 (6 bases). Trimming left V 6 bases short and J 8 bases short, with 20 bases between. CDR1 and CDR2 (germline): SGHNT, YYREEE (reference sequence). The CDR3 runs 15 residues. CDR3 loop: CASIITGSQGEKLFF. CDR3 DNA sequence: TGTGCCAGCATAATAACAGGGAGTCAGGGCGAAAAACTGTTTTTT.

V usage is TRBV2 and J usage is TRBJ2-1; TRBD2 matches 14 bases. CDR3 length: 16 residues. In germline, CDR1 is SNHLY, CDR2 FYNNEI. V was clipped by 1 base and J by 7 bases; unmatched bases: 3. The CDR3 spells CASSEGGLAGANEQFF. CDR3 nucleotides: TGTGCCAGCAGTGAAGGGGGACTAGCGGGAGCAAATGAGCAGTTCTTC.

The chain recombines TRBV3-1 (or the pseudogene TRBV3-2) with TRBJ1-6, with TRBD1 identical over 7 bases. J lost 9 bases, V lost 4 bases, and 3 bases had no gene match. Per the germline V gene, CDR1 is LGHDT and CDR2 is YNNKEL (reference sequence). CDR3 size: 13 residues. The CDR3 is CASSLGQSSPLHF. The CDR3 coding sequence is TGTGCCAGCAGCCTGGGACAGTCTTCACCCCTCCACTTT.

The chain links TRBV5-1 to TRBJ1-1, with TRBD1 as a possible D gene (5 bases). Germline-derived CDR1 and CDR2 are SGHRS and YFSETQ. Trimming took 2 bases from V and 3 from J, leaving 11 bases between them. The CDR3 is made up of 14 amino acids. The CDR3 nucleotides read TGCGCCAGCAGCTTAGGACAAAGTTACACTGAAGCTTTCTTT. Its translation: CASSLGQSYTEAFF.

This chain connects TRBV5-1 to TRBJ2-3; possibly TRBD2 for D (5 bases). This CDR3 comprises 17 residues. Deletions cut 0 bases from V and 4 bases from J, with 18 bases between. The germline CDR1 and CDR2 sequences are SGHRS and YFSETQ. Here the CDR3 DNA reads TGCGCCAGCAGCTTGGCCCTCGTCGGGATAGGCGCAGATACGCAGTATTTT. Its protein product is CASSLALVGIGADTQYF.

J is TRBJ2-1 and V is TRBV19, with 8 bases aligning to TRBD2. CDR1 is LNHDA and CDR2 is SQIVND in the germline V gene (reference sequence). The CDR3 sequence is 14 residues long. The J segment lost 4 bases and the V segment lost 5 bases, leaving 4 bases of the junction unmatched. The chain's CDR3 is CASSFGGVYNEQFF. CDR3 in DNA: TGTGCCAGTAGTTTCGGGGGGGTGTACAATGAGCAGTTCTTC.

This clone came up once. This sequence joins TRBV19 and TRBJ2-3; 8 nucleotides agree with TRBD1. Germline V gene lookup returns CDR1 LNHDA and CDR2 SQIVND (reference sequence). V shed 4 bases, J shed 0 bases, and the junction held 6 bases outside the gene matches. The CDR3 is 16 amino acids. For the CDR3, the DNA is TGTGCCAGTAGTAGGACAGGGATCCCTAGCACAGATACGCAGTATTTT. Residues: CASSRTGIPSTDTQYF.

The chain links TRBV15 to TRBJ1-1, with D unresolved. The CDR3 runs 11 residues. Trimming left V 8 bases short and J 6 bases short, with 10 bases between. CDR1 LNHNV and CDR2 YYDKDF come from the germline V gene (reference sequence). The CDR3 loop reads CATGSWPEAFF. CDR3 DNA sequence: TGTGCCACCGGGAGTTGGCCTGAAGCTTTCTTT.

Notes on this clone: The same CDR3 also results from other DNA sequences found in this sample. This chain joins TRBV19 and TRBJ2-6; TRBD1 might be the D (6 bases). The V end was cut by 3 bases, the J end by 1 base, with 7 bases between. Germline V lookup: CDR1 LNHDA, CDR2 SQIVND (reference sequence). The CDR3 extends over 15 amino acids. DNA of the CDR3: TGTGCCAGTAGTATTACAGGGTCTGGGGCCAACGTCCTGACTTTC. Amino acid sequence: CASSITGSGANVLTF.

CDR3 in amino acids: CASSPGTSGGNEQFF. The DNA for the CDR3 is TGTGCCAGCAGCCCAGGGACTAGCGGGGGCAATGAGCAGTTCTTC. The V call is TRBV11-2, the J call TRBJ2-1, with 14 bases fitting TRBD2. CDR1 is SGHAT, CDR2 FQNNGV, per germline. The J segment lost 6 bases and the V segment lost 5 bases, leaving 3 bases of the junction unmatched. This CDR3 is built from 15 residues.

The CDR3 loop is CAWTSGHGNTIYF. The CDR3 DNA reads as TGTGCCTGGACGTCGGGACACGGAAACACCATATATTTT. The V gene is TRBV30, the J gene TRBJ1-3; D is possibly TRBD1 (6 bases). The ends were cut back, 4 bases at V and 4 bases at J, with 11 bases in the middle. The CDR3 has 13 residues. Germline CDR1 reads GTSNPN; CDR2 reads SVGIG (reference sequence).

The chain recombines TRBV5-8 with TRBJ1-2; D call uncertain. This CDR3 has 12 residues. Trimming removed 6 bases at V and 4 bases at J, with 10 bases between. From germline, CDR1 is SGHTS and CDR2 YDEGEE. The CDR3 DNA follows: TGTGCCAGCACCCCCGGGAGCTATGGCTACACCTTC. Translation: CASTPGSYGYTF. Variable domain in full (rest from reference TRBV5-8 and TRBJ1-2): EAGVTQSPTHLIKTRGQQATLRCSPISGHTSVYWYQQALGLGLQFLLWYDEGEERNRGNFPPRFSGRQFPNYSSELNVNALELEDSALYLCASTPGSYGYTFGSGTRLTVV.

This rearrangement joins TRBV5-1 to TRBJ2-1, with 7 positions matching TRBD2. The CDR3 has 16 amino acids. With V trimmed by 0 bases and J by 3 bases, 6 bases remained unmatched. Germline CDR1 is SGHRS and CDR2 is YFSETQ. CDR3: CASSLAPGTNYNEQFF. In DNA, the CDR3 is TGCGCCAGCAGCTTGGCCCCCGGGACTAACTACAATGAGCAGTTCTTC. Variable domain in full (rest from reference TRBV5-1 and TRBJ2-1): KAGVTQTPRYLIKTRGQQVTLSCSPISGHRSVSWYQQTPGQGLQFLFEYFSETQRNKGNFPGRFSGRQFSNSRSEMNVSTLELGDSALYLCASSLAPGTNYNEQFFGPGTRLTVL.

The DNA for the CDR3 is TGTGCCAGCAGCTTAGGGACAGGGGACACTGAAGCTTTCTTT. Its translation: CASSLGTGDTEAFF. This chain joins TRBV5-4 and TRBJ1-1; 10 nucleotides line up with TRBD1. The CDR3 length is 14 residues. Trimming took 2 bases from V and 3 from J; bases not matched to a gene: 1. In germline, CDR1 is SGHNT, CDR2 YYREEE (reference sequence).

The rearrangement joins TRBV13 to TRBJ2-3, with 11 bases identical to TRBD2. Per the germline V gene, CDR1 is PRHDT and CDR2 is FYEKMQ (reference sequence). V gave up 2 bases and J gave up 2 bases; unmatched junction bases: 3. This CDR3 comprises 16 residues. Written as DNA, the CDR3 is TGTGCCAGCAGCTTAAGACTAGCGGGGTCCACAGATACGCAGTATTTT. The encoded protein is CASSLRLAGSTDTQYF.

DNA for the CDR3: TGTGCCACGGCCGATGGAGTCCAGGAAAAACTGTTTTTT. It is translated as CATADGVQEKLFF. The chain is built from TRBV10-3 and TRBJ1-4, with D hard to call. The CDR3 has 13 amino acids. In germline, CDR1 is ENHRY, CDR2 SYGVKD. The germline V and J ends were trimmed by 10 bases and 8 bases, with 17 bases remaining between them.

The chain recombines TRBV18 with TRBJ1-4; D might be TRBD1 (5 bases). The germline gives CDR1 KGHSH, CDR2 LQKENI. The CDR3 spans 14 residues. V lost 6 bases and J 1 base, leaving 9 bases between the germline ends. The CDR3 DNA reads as TGTGCCAGCTCCCTCAGGGAAACTAATGAAAAACTGTTTTTT. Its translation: CASSLRETNEKLFF. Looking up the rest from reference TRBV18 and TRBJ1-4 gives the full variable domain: NAGVMQNPRHLVRRRGQEARLRCSPMKGHSHVYWYRQLPEEGLKFMVYLQKENIIDESGMPKERFSAEFPKEGPSILRIQQVVRGDSAAYFCASSLRETNEKLFFGSGTQLSVL.